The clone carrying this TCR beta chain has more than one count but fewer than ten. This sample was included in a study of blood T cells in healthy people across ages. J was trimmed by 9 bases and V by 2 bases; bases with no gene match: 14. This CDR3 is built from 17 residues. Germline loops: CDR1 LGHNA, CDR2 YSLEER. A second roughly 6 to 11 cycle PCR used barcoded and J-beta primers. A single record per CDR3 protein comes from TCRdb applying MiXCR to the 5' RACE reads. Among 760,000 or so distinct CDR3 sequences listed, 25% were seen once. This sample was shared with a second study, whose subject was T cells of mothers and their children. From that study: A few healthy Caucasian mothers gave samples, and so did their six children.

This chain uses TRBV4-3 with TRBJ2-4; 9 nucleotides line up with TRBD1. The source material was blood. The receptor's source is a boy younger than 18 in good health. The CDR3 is CASSQYSPSGTGIIQYF. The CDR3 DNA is TGCGCCAGCAGCCAATACTCCCCCTCGGGGACAGGGATCATTCAGTACTTC.